These 4 T cell receptor beta chains were all obtained from the same sample, sequenced in a study of blood T cell repertoires in COVID-19. TCRdb's table, derived via immunoSEQ multiplex PCR, lists solely in-frame clones and lacks some. The sample lists hundreds of thousands of clones, 70% to 90% seen once, with 0.95% to 1.5% in the top ten. The sequenced sample consisted of peripheral blood. The source of these receptors is a man in his forties or fifties with acute or convalescent COVID-19.

The V gene is TRBV7-3, the J gene TRBJ2-1, with a tentative D call TRBD2 (6 bases). Trimming pared 4 bases from V and 10 bases from J, leaving 20 bases between. The CDR3 spans 15 residues. CDR1 and CDR2 from the germline V gene are SGHTA and FQGTGA. CDR3 loop: CASSSSASARGEQFF. As DNA, the CDR3 is TGTGCCAGCAGCTCCAGTGCTAGCGCGAGAGGGGAGCAGTTCTTC. Full variable domain (rest looked up from reference TRBV7-3 and TRBJ2-1): GAGVSQTPSNKVTEKGKYVELRCDPISGHTALYWYRQSLGQGPEFLIYFQGTGAADDSGLPNDRFFAVRPEGSVSTLKIQRTERGDSAVYLCASSSSASARGEQFFGPGTRLTVL.

As to this clone: This likely comes from a read error, as the CDR3 has no conserved phenylalanine or tryptophan at its end. Because the CDR3's place on the DNA is in doubt, the DNA is left out and the CDR3 is given as listed by TCRdb. The chain combines TRBV21-1 with TRBJ2-3; the D call of TRBD1 is as the table states it, not checked on the DNA. TRBV21-1 is flagged as a pseudogene. The CDR3 contains 10 residues when both ends are counted. The CDR3 reads CASSKARQGD.

The chain carries TRBV27 and TRBJ2-5; 15 nucleotides align to TRBD2. CDR1 is MNHEY and CDR2 is SMNVEV in the germline V gene (reference sequence). Trimming took 4 bases from V and 4 from J; bases not matched to a gene: 10. The CDR3 spans 18 residues. CDR3 sequence: CASSSLQGTSGRRETQYF. The DNA for the CDR3 is TGTGCCAGCAGTTCTCTTCAAGGGACTAGCGGGAGGAGAGAGACCCAGTACTTC.

The rearrangement joins TRBV5-4 to TRBJ2-3; 10 bases align to TRBD2. With 6 bases clipped from V and 0 bases from J, the junction kept 4 bases outside the gene matches. CDR1 and CDR2 from the germline V gene are SGHNT and YYREEE (reference sequence). The CDR3 contains 15 residues. CDR3 DNA sequence: TGTGCCAGCACTAGCGGGGGAGCAAGCACAGATACGCAGTATTTT. Translation: CASTSGGASTDTQYF.